Shown below are 23 T cell receptor beta chains from a single sample sequenced in a study of OX40 agonist ivuxolimab in advanced cancers. Libraries were prepared by immunoSEQ multiplex PCR; TCRdb keeps only in-frame clonotypes and omits some of them. The sample comprises tens of thousands of clones, around 81% of which are singletons, and 1% rests with the top ten. The sequencing used CD4+ or CD8+ T cells sorted from blood, collected in a trial of the OX40 agonist ivuxolimab. The source of these receptors is an adult with an advanced solid tumor such as melanoma, head and neck, liver or kidney cancer.

This chain links TRBV6-4 with TRBJ1-2; no clear D. Germline V gives CDR1 MRHNA, CDR2 SNTAGT. V lost 3 bases and J 8 bases, leaving 13 bases between the germline ends. The CDR3 is 13 residues long. CDR3 coding DNA: TGTGCCAGCAGTGAATACGGCTCGGGGGGCTACACCTTC. This encodes CASSEYGSGGYTF.

The chain links TRBV9 to TRBJ2-5, with D perhaps matching TRBD2 (6 bases). This CDR3 has 15 residues. Trimming removed 4 bases at V and 0 bases at J, with 13 bases between. Germline loops: CDR1 SGDLS, CDR2 YYNGEE. The CDR3 DNA sequence: TGTGCCAGCAGCCCCCTTCGGAGGGACCAAGAGACCCAGTACTTC. Amino acid sequence: CASSPLRRDQETQYF.

The rearrangement uses TRBV30 and TRBJ2-6; D is unclear. The V gene's germline CDR1 is GTSNPN and CDR2 SVGIG (reference sequence). V gave up 0 bases and J gave up 10 bases, with 10 bases separating them. CDR3 length: 13 residues. The CDR3 coding sequence is TGTGCCTGGAGTGTACAAGTATTAAACGTCCTGACTTTC. It specifies CAWSVQVLNVLTF.

The V and J genes are TRBV2 and TRBJ1-2; D unresolved. CDR1 is SNHLY, CDR2 FYNNEI, per germline. This CDR3 comprises 15 residues. The V and J ends lost 1 base and 5 bases respectively, with 14 bases between them. The CDR3 loop reads CASSEGPHGLYGYTF. The CDR3 nucleotides are TGTGCCAGCAGTGAAGGGCCGCACGGGTTATATGGCTACACCTTC.

The rearrangement uses TRBV4-1 and TRBJ1-5; D is uncertain. Germline CDR1 is MGHRA and CDR2 is YSYEKL. The CDR3 extends over 16 amino acids. Trimming cost V 2 bases and J 1 base, with 12 bases left between them. DNA for the CDR3: TGCGCCAGCAGCCAACGGGTGGGAACCAGCAATCAGCCCCAGCATTTT. Its protein is CASSQRVGTSNQPQHF.

The chain links TRBV7-2 to TRBJ2-5, with D perhaps assigned TRBD1 or TRBD2 (6 bases each). The V gene's germline CDR1 is SGHTA and CDR2 FQGNSA. V was shortened by 2 bases and J by 1 base, with 11 bases between the two germline ends. The CDR3 extends over 15 amino acids. CDR3 protein: CASSLTPGAQETQYF. The CDR3, as DNA: TGTGCCAGCAGCTTAACGCCGGGGGCCCAAGAGACCCAGTACTTC.

The chain couples TRBV6-1 to TRBJ1-1; the D gene is possibly TRBD1 (5 bases). CDR1 is MNHNS, CDR2 SASEGT, per germline. The CDR3 has 14 amino acids. Trimming removed 2 bases at V and 3 bases at J, with 10 bases between. The chain's CDR3 is CASSEQGEDTEAFF. CDR3 in DNA: TGTGCCAGCAGTGAACAGGGAGAGGACACTGAAGCTTTCTTT.

This clone was observed a single time. V and J are TRBV4-2 and TRBJ2-2; TRBD2 aligns across 14 bases. This CDR3 region has 17 residues. The V gene end was trimmed by 1 base and the J gene end by 6 bases; junction bases not matched to a gene: 4. CDR1 is LGHNA and CDR2 is YNFKEQ in the germline V gene. The CDR3 DNA is TGTGCCAGCAGCCAAGTCCGGACTAGCGGGGGGCCCGGGGAGCTGTTTTTT. It translates to CASSQVRTSGGPGELFF.

This clone came up many times. The chain employs TRBV4-2 and TRBJ2-7; D remains ambiguous. Germline loops: CDR1 LGHNA, CDR2 YNFKEQ. The CDR3 is 14 residues long. V was pared by 4 bases and J by 0 bases, with 10 bases between. CDR3 loop: CASSRSGPSYEQYF. Here the CDR3 DNA reads TGTGCCAGCAGCCGTTCGGGCCCCTCCTACGAGCAGTACTTC.

This clone was seen only a few times. The chain joins TRBV19 to TRBJ1-6; no definite D call. V dropped 1 base and J dropped 5 bases, with 9 bases sitting between them. The CDR3 is made up of 15 amino acids. Germline lookup yields CDR1 LNHDA and CDR2 SQIVND (reference sequence). The CDR3 DNA reads TGTGCCAGTAGTATAGCTGCCATCGATAATTCACCCCTCCACTTT. Protein: CASSIAAIDNSPLHF.

This clone was observed once. CDR3 bases: TGCGCCAGCAGGCGGGGGGGCAACTACAATGAGCAGTTCTTC. Encoded protein: CASRRGGNYNEQFF. The chain couples TRBV5-1 to TRBJ2-1, with 9 bases fitting TRBD2. The V gene end was trimmed by 5 bases and the J gene end by 3 bases; junction bases not matched to a gene: 3. Germline V CDR1 and CDR2: SGHRS, YFSETQ. The CDR3 is 14 amino acids.

This clone appeared a single time. The CDR3 is CASSSDTDTQYF. The DNA for the CDR3 is TGTGCCAGCAGCTCGGACACAGATACGCAGTATTTT. The V call is TRBV5-6, the J call TRBJ2-3; D ambiguous. The germline gives CDR1 SGHDT, CDR2 YYEEEE. This CDR3 region has 12 residues. V lost 3 bases and J lost 2, with 4 bases in between.

V usage is TRBV6-1 and J usage is TRBJ1-1; D ambiguous. Germline V gene data show CDR1 as MNHNS and CDR2 as SASEGT. With 1 base removed from V and 5 bases from J, the gap between germline ends came to 14 bases. The CDR3 is 15 residues long. DNA for the CDR3: TGTGCCAGCAGTGAAGGCTCAGCAGGTGTGACTGAAGCTTTCTTT. Its translation: CASSEGSAGVTEAFF.

The chain couples TRBV5-5 to TRBJ1-1, with a weak D call TRBD1 (6 bases). The CDR3 totals 14 residues. Trimming took 3 bases from V and 11 from J, leaving 20 bases between them. Per germline, CDR1 SGHKS and CDR2 YYEKEE (reference sequence). The CDR3 here is CASSWEQGPGRAFF. The CDR3, as DNA: TGTGCCAGCAGCTGGGAACAGGGCCCAGGTCGGGCTTTCTTT. The variable domain in full, with the rest retrieved from reference TRBV5-5 and TRBJ1-1, is DAGVTQSPTHLIKTRGQQVTLRCSPISGHKSVSWYQQVLGQGPQFIFQYYEKEERGRGNFPDRFSARQFPNYSSELNVNALLLGDSALYLCASSWEQGPGRAFFGQGTRLTVV.

The rearrangement uses TRBV5-1 and TRBJ2-1; D is perhaps TRBD1 (5 bases). The germline gives CDR1 SGHRS, CDR2 YFSETQ. V was shortened by 0 bases and J by 8 bases, with 18 bases between the two germline ends. The CDR3 consists of 16 residues. CDR3 region: CASSLATFRRRDEQFF. The CDR3 DNA reads as TGCGCCAGCAGCTTGGCGACATTCCGACGCAGGGATGAGCAGTTCTTC.

The chain recombines TRBV20-1 with TRBJ1-2, with D possibly TRBD1 on 5 matching bases. The germline gives CDR1 DFQATT, CDR2 SNEGSKA (reference sequence). V was shortened by 3 bases and J by 7 bases, with 9 bases between the two germline ends. This CDR3 has 11 amino acids. The CDR3 is CSASPGLGYTF. In nucleotides, the CDR3 is TGCAGTGCTAGTCCAGGGCTTGGCTACACCTTC.

The rearrangement uses TRBV6-1 and TRBJ1-2; D gene uncertain. This CDR3 is 15 amino acids long. In germline, CDR1 is MNHNS, CDR2 SASEGT. Trimming removed 0 bases from V and 1 base from J, with 9 bases in between. CDR3 amino acids: CASSEARGSNYGYTF. CDR3 bases: TGTGCCAGCAGTGAAGCCCGAGGAAGTAACTATGGCTACACCTTC.

This chain connects TRBV2 to TRBJ2-5; TRBD1 agrees at 9 bases. CDR1 and CDR2 from the germline V gene are SNHLY and FYNNEI. Trimming at V came to 8 bases and at J to 3 bases, leaving 1 base not matched to a gene. The CDR3 consists of 12 residues. CDR3 DNA: TGTGCCAGCCGGACAGGGGAAGAGACCCAGTACTTC. It translates to CASRTGEETQYF. The full variable domain, rest sourced from reference TRBV2 and TRBJ2-5, is EPEVTQTPSHQVTQMGQEVILRCVPISNHLYFYWYRQILGQKVEFLVSFYNNEISEKSEIFDDQFSVERPDGSNFTLKIRSTKLEDSAMYFCASRTGEETQYFGPGTRLLVL.

J is TRBJ1-4 and V is TRBV4-1; D remains ambiguous. The V end lost 0 bases, the J end lost 1 base, and 6 bases lay between the germline ends. CDR1 is MGHRA, CDR2 YSYEKL, per germline. The CDR3 contains 15 residues. DNA of the CDR3: TGCGCCAGCAGCCAAGATGCAGTAACTAATGAAAAACTGTTTTTT. The encoded protein is CASSQDAVTNEKLFF.

The chain has TRBV5-4 and TRBJ2-1, with TRBD2 identical over 9 bases. The CDR3 sequence is 14 residues long. Germline V gene lookup returns CDR1 SGHNT and CDR2 YYREEE (reference sequence). With V trimmed by 0 bases and J by 7 bases, 2 bases remained unmatched. Here the CDR3 reads CASSLVAGVNEQFF. CDR3 DNA sequence: TGTGCCAGCAGCTTGGTAGCGGGGGTTAATGAGCAGTTCTTC.

This chain's CDR3 is CASSYEQGVAQPQHF. In DNA form, the CDR3 reads TGTGCCAGCAGCTACGAGCAGGGAGTCGCTCAGCCCCAGCATTTT. The chain couples TRBV5-5 to TRBJ1-5, with D tentatively TRBD1 (5 bases). The V end was cut by 3 bases, the J end by 6 bases, with 16 bases between. Germline V lookup: CDR1 SGHKS, CDR2 YYEKEE (reference sequence). This CDR3 region has 15 residues.

The chain is built from TRBV6-1 and TRBJ1-1, with 7 bases that match TRBD1. The CDR3 sequence is 13 residues long. Germline CDR1 MNHNS, CDR2 SASEGT. V was pared by 6 bases and J by 8 bases, with 9 bases of the junction left unmatched. The CDR3 loop reads CASRTGVKLEAFF. CDR3 nucleotide sequence: TGTGCCAGCAGAACAGGGGTGAAGTTGGAAGCTTTCTTT.

This chain connects TRBV4-1 to TRBJ2-3, with TRBD2 identical over 9 bases. V was pared by 4 bases and J by 0 bases, with 11 bases of the junction left unmatched. Germline V gives CDR1 MGHRA, CDR2 YSYEKL. There are 18 residues in the CDR3. DNA for the CDR3: TGCGCCAGCAGCCCCACCCGGGGCGGGGGGGTTAGCACAGATACGCAGTATTTT. Amino acid sequence: CASSPTRGGGVSTDTQYF.